This T cell receptor beta chain stems from a study of T cells after somatic rescue of genetic block. The germline CDR1 and CDR2 sequences are MDHEN and SYDVKM. Trimming removed 5 bases from V and 0 bases from J, with 13 bases in between. CDR3 size: 16 residues. This clone has only a few counts. Produced via immunoSEQ multiplex PCR; TCRdb's table is partial and in-frame only. The sample lists approximately 14,000 clones, just over 70% occurring once. The TCR originated in a boy aged 10-17 years. The specimen was peripheral blood mononuclear cells (PBMCs). The chain recombines TRBV28 with TRBJ2-2; D ambiguous. The DNA for the CDR3 is TGTGCCAGCAGTCCCCGGACGGCGTCGAACACCGGGGAGCTGTTTTTT. This gives the protein CASSPRTASNTGELFF.